The entry below describes one T cell receptor beta chain. Some clones are missing from TCRdb's copy, which holds only in-frame ones; the method was immunoSEQ multiplex PCR. The table records roughly 87,000 clones, over 80% of them present only once. The CDR3 runs to 14 residues. V lost 3 bases and J lost 4, with 12 bases in between. Germline-derived CDR1 and CDR2 are PRHDT and FYEKMQ (reference sequence). The entry originates in a study of T cell changes during pregnancy in multiple sclerosis. The material was PBMCs, obtained in the first trimester of pregnancy. The origin of this receptor is a female donor in good health, serving as a control in a pregnancy study. Some clones in this sample may be carry-over from other donors' samples. This chain connects TRBV13 to TRBJ1-2, with D tentatively TRBD1 (6 bases). DNA of the CDR3: TGTGCCAGCAGCTTCAGGGGCCTTAGCTATGGCTACACCTTC. This translates into CASSFRGLSYGYTF.